The entry below gives a single T cell receptor (beta chain) sequence along with its context. Its antigen remains unknown. Sequencing targeted expressed TCRB transcripts, as all isolated RNA had been reverse transcribed. Clones were sequenced by immunoSEQ multiplex PCR, and TCRdb holds only the in-frame ones, with some missing. This table holds 350,000 to 450,000 clones, over 11% found once. There was one heparinised blood draw per donor, averaging roughly 110 mL. Purity (above 98%) was reached by all sorted populations. The data stem from a study of beta chain features in type 1 diabetes. Findings and limits, study-wide: A pattern of fewer insertions and more deletions at VDJ junctions was seen in type 1 diabetes patients. Short templates might get an advantage during PCR, and this would be equal in patients and controls.

CDR1 and CDR2 from the germline V gene are SQVTM and ANQGSEA. This CDR3 contains 13 residues. V was pared by 7 bases and J by 6 bases, with 18 bases between. This sequence joins TRBV29-1 and TRBJ1-2; no reliable D call. The sequenced material came from naive CD4+ T cells from blood. The source of this sequence is a man aged 25-45 years in good health. The CDR3 is CSDWTLRSHGYTF. DNA for the CDR3: TGCAGCGACTGGACGCTTCGGAGCCATGGCTACACCTTC.